This TCR beta chain was sequenced for a study of blood T cell repertoires in COVID-19 (dated by TCRdb to the early 2020s). At the level of the whole study: Samples covering the acute and convalescent phases of COVID-19 were provided by collaborators in the United States, Italy and Spain. The prospective study material was composed of cDNA or gDNA derived from T cells, B-cell-depleted T cells, or PBMCs. The dataset comprised deeply sampled blood TCRbeta repertoires from subjects exposed to, actively infected with, or recovered from COVID-19. The repertoires were released in a freely available public database meant as a resource for research on the immune response to SARS-CoV-2. Samples came from the ongoing ImmuneRACE study (first 160 participants) plus 1,254 subjects from 6 global collaborators. Sample metadata almost always included a de-identified subject ID, COVID-19 status, age in years and sex. Where available, HLA class I and class II types were obtained from metadata supplied by the sample provider rather than from assay-based typing. Overall study outcomes, separate from this receptor: The quantity of clinical and demographic metadata differed by source and by participant and was supplied without curation.

Sequences LNHDA (CDR1) and SQIVND (CDR2) are obtained from the germline V gene (reference sequence). The CDR3 has 14 amino acids, counting the end cysteine and phenylalanine. Only the CDR3 part of the read is kept: 42 bases, read in frame from the first base. Relative to germline, V is 7 bases shorter and J is 4 bases shorter, with 16 bases between their ends. The table lists this clone with a few counts. It has no known antigen specificity. Base qualities were left out, and no much larger clone turns up one base away. Whole blood was collected in K2EDTA tubes by collaborating institutions according to the institutions' own protocols. For TCRbeta analysis, collaborator samples were shipped as frozen whole blood, as isolated PBMCs, or as DNA extracted from either sample type. TCRbeta CDR3 regions were amplified from genomic DNA by means of the immunoSEQ Assay, a bias-controlled multiplex PCR. The published analysis was carried out like this. Within the assay, amplification of reference gene primers was used to estimate how many nucleated cells each sample contained. Sequence reads were collapsed and filtered to measure the absolute abundance of every unique TCRbeta CDR3 rearrangement. For each sample, productive Simpson clonality was calculated as the square root of Simpson's diversity index across productive rearrangements. TCRdb holds this immuneACCESS table with in-frame rearrangements only. Some clones are missing; in checked studies, unresolved V genes explain under half, and the rest has no known cause. V and J calls and clone size are copied from that table; D and trimming were computed from the DNA. The sample yields 120,000 or so clones; 85% were counted once. 25% to 30% of the sample goes to the ten largest clones.

The chain couples TRBV19 to TRBJ1-1; TRBD1 is perhaps the D gene, given 6 matching bases. The sequenced sample consisted of peripheral blood. The receptor comes from a woman older than 75 with acute or convalescent COVID-19. The CDR3 corresponds to CASNFQGRGTEAFF. The DNA is TGTGCCAGTAATTTCCAGGGCAGGGGCACTGAAGCTTTCTTT.